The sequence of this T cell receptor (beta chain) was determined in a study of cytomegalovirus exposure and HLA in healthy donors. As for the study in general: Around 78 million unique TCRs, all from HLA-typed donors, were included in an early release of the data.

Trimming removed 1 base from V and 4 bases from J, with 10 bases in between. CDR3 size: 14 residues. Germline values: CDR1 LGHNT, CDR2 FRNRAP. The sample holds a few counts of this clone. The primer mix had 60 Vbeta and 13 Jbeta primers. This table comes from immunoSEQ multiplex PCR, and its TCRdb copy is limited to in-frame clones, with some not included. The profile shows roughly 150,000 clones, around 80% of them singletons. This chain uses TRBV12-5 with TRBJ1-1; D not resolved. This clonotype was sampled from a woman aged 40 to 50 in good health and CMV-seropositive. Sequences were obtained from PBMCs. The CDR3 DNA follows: TGTGCTAGTGGTTTGGGATCCCAACTCACTGAAGCTTTCTTT. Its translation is CASGLGSQLTEAFF.